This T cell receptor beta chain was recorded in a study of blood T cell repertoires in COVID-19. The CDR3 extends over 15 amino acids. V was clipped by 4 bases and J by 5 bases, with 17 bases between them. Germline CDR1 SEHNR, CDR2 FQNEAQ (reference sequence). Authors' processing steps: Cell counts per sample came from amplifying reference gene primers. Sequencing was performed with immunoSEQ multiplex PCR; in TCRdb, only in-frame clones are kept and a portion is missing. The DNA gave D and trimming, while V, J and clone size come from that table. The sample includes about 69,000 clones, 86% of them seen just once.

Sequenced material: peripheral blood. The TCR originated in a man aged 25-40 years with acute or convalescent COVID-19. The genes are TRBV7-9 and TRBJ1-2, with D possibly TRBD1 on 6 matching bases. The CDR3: CASSSIMTGPYGYTF. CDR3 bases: TGTGCCAGCAGCTCAATAATGACAGGACCTTATGGCTACACCTTC.